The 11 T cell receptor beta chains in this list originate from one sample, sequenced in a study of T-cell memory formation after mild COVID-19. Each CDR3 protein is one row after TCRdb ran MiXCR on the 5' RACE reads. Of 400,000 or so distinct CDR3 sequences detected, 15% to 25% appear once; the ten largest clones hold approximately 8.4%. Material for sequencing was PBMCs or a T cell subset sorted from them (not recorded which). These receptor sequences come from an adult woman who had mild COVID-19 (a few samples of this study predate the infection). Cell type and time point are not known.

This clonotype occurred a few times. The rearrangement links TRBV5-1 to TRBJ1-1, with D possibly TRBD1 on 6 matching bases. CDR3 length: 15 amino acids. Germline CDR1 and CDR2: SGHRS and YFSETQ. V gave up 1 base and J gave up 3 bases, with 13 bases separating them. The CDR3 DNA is TGCGCCAGCAGCTTGTTACAACAGGGCCACACTGAAGCTTTCTTT. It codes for CASSLLQQGHTEAFF. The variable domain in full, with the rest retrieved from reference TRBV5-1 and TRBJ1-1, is KAGVTQTPRYLIKTRGQQVTLSCSPISGHRSVSWYQQTPGQGLQFLFEYFSETQRNKGNFPGRFSGRQFSNSRSEMNVSTLELGDSALYLCASSLLQQGHTEAFFGQGTRLTVV.

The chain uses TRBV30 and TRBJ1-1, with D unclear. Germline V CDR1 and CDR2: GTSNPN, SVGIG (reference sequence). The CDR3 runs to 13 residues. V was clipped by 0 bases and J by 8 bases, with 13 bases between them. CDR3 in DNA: TGTGCCTGGAGTGTACATGGTGGCGAAGAAGCTTTCTTT. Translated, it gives CAWSVHGGEEAFF.

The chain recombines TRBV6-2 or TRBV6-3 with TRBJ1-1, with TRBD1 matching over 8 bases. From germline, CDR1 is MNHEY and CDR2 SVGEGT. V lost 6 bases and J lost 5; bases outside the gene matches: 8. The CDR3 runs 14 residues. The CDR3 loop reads CASRGTGGWTEAFF. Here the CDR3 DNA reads TGTGCCAGCAGAGGGACAGGAGGTTGGACTGAAGCTTTCTTT.

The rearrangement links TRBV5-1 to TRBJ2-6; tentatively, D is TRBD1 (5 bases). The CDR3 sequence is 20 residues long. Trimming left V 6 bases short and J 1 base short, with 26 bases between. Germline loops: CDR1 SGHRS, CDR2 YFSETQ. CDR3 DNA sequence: TGCGCCAGCAAGCTAGGACACCTAGGGAATATGAGGTCTGGGGCCAACGTCCTGACTTTC. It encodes CASKLGHLGNMRSGANVLTF. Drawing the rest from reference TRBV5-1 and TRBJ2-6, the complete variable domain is KAGVTQTPRYLIKTRGQQVTLSCSPISGHRSVSWYQQTPGQGLQFLFEYFSETQRNKGNFPGRFSGRQFSNSRSEMNVSTLELGDSALYLCASKLGHLGNMRSGANVLTFGAGSRLTVL.

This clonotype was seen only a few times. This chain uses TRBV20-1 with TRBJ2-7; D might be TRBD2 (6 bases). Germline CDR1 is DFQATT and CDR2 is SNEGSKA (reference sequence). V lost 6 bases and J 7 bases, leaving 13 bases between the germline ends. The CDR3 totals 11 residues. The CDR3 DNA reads TGCAGTGCAACGGGACTGACAGAGCAGTACTTC. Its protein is CSATGLTEQYF.

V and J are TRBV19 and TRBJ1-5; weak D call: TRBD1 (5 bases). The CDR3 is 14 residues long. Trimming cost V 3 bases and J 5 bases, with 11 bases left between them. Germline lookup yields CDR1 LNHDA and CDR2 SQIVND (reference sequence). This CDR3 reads CASSIPGRDQPQHF. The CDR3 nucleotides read TGTGCCAGTAGTATTCCAGGGAGGGATCAGCCCCAGCATTTT.

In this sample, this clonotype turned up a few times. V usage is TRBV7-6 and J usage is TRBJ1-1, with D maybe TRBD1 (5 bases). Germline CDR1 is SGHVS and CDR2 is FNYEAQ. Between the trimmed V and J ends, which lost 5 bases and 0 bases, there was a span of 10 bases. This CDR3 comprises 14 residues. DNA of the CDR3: TGTGCCAGCAGCCCGGGGGTAATGAACACTGAAGCTTTCTTT. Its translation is CASSPGVMNTEAFF.

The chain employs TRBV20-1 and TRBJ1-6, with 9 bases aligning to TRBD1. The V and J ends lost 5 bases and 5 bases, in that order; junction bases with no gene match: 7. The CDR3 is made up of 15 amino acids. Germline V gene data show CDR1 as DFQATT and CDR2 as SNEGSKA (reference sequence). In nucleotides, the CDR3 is TGCAGTGCTTCTACCGGGACAGGGAATAATTCACCCCTCCACTTT. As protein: CSASTGTGNNSPLHF.

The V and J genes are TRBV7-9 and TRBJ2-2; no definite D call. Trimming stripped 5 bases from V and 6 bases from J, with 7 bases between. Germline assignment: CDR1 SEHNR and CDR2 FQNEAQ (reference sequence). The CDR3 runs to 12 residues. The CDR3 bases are TGTGCCAGCAGCCCTGCCCCCGGGGAGCTGTTTTTT. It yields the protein CASSPAPGELFF. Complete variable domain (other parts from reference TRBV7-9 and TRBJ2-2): DTGVSQNPRHKITKRGQNVTFRCDPISEHNRLYWYRQTLGQGPEFLTYFQNEAQLEKSRLLSDRFSAERPKGSFSTLEIQRTEQGDSAMYLCASSPAPGELFFGEGSRLTVL.

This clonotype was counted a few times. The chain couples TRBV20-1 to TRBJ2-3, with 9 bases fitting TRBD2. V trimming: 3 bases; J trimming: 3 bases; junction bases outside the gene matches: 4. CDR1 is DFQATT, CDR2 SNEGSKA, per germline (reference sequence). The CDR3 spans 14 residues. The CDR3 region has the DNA TGCAGTGCTAGTTCTCTAGCGGGGACAGATACGCAGTATTTT. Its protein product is CSASSLAGTDTQYF.

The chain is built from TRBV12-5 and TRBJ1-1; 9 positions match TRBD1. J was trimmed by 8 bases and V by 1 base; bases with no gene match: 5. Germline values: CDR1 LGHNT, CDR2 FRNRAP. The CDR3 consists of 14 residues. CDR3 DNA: TGTGCTAGTGGTTTGGGGACAGGGGTTATGGAAGCTTTCTTT. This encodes CASGLGTGVMEAFF.